This is a list of T cell receptor beta chains from one sample in a study of blood T cells in healthy people across ages. One entry per CDR3 protein results from TCRdb running MiXCR on the 5' RACE reads. The sample includes approximately 580,000 distinct CDR3 sequences, around 24% seen only once; the top ten take 8.5% to 9.5%. In addition, the sample was reused for a study of T cells of mothers and their children.

The source material was blood. These receptors came from a boy younger than 18 in good health. The CDR3 runs from the conserved cysteine through the conserved F or W. The D gene is left open where the match is weak. Some rows mark clone size as missing; the rest say once, few, many or name a class of expanded clone.

TGTGCCAGCAGTTACGGCACCGGAGGGACTGAAGCTTTCTTT	CASSYGTGGTEAFF	TRBV6-2/TRBV6-3	NA	many	TRBJ1-1
TGTGCCAGCAGCCAACTGACAGGGAAAATGTCTGGCTACACCTTC	CASSQLTGKMSGYTF	TRBV14	TRBD1	few	TRBJ1-2
TGTGCCAGCAGCTCCCGACAGGGGCGGGGAGAGACCCAGTACTTC	CASSSRQGRGETQYF	TRBV21-1	NA	few	TRBJ2-5
TGTGCCACCAGGCCCGGGACTGGAAACACCATATATTTT	CATRPGTGNTIYF	TRBV15	NA	NA	TRBJ1-3
TGTGCCAGCAGTTCACTAGCATCCGAGCAGTTCTTC	CASSSLASEQFF	TRBV12-3/TRBV12-4	NA	NA	TRBJ2-1
TGTGCCACACAACTCGGGAGTAGGTACAATGAGCAGTTCTTC	CATQLGSRYNEQFF	TRBV6-5	NA	few	TRBJ2-1
TGCAGTGCTGGCGGACACCTGAACACCGGGGAGCTGTTTTTT	CSAGGHLNTGELFF	TRBV20-1	NA	few	TRBJ2-2
TGTGCCAGCAGCCCCAGAGCGGAGCCTAATGAAAAACTGTTTTTT	CASSPRAEPNEKLFF	TRBV7-6	NA	few	TRBJ1-4
TGTGCCACCAGCCAGAGGGTTGTAGGGGTGGCTAATGAAAAACTGTTTTTT	CATSQRVVGVANEKLFF	TRBV15	NA	NA	TRBJ1-4
TGTGCCAGCAGCGTAAAGCCTAGCGGGGGCCAAGAGACCCAGTACTTC	CASSVKPSGGQETQYF	TRBV9	TRBD2	NA	TRBJ2-5
TGTGCCAGCAGCGCCCGGGACAACGAGCAGTACTTC	CASSARDNEQYF	TRBV5-5	NA	few	TRBJ2-7
TGTGCCAGCAGGCGGACTAGCGACCACAATGAGCAGTTCTTC	CASRRTSDHNEQFF	TRBV7-2	TRBD2	few	TRBJ2-1
TGCAGCGTTGCCCCCCAGGACAGGACGAGAGATACGCAGTATTTT	CSVAPQDRTRDTQYF	TRBV29-1	TRBD1	once	TRBJ2-3
TGTGCCAGCAGTTACCAGAGGGTCGCGTTGTACGAGCAGTACTTC	CASSYQRVALYEQYF	TRBV6-5	NA	NA	TRBJ2-7
TGTGCCAGCAGCCACCCGACCATCGGACTAGTCACCTACGAGCAGTACTTC	CASSHPTIGLVTYEQYF	TRBV7-9	TRBD2	NA	TRBJ2-7
TGTGCCAGCAGTTTGCCCGAGGGGGCCGACAATGAGCAGTTCTTC	CASSLPEGADNEQFF	TRBV28	TRBD1	few	TRBJ2-1
TGCGCCAGCAGCCAAGAACTAGCGAGGGGCAATGAGCAGTTCTTC	CASSQELARGNEQFF	TRBV4-3	TRBD2	few	TRBJ2-1
TGTGTCAGCAGGGATTTGGGCTATGGCTACACCTTC	CVSRDLGYGYTF	TRBV12-3/TRBV12-4	NA	NA	TRBJ1-2
TGTGCCACCAGCAGCAACAGTCCTCATCAGCCCCAGCATTTT	CATSSNSPHQPQHF	TRBV15	NA	NA	TRBJ1-5
TGTGCCACGGCTAGCGGCCCCTACGAGCAGTACTTC	CATASGPYEQYF	TRBV19	TRBD2	few	TRBJ2-7
TGTGCCAGCAGCATCCTGACAGGGTTGAATGAAAAACTGTTTTTT	CASSILTGLNEKLFF	TRBV7-9	TRBD1	few	TRBJ1-4
TGTGCCAGCAGCTTTCAGACTAGCGGGTACAATGAGCAGTTCTTC	CASSFQTSGYNEQFF	TRBV5-8	TRBD2	NA	TRBJ2-1
TGCAGTGCTAGCACGGGGGACTATGGCTACACCTTC	CSASTGDYGYTF	TRBV20-1	NA	few	TRBJ1-2
TGTGCCAGCAGCCCCTCCGGGGCGAAGCAGTACTTC	CASSPSGAKQYF	TRBV9	NA	few	TRBJ2-5
TGTGCCAGCAGTCTAAGCGGGGGGGCGTTTGAGCAGTTCTTC	CASSLSGGAFEQFF	TRBV2	TRBD2	NA	TRBJ2-1
TGTGCCAGCAGCCTGGGCTATGAAGAGACCCAGTACTTC	CASSLGYEETQYF	TRBV7-6	NA	few	TRBJ2-5
TGTGCCAGCAGCTTTCAGGGCAACGAGCAGTACTTC	CASSFQGNEQYF	TRBV11-2	NA	many	TRBJ2-7
TGCGCTAGCAGCCCGGGTCCAGAAGTATTTCAGTACTTC	CASSPGPEVFQYF	TRBV7-7	NA	few	TRBJ2-5
TGCAGTGCTAGAGAGGTTAGCGGGGAGGGAGATACGCAGTATTTT	CSAREVSGEGDTQYF	TRBV20-1	TRBD2	NA	TRBJ2-3
TGTGCCAGCAGCCAAGAAGGGGGGGAACTGTTTTTT	CASSQEGGELFF	TRBV4-2	NA	NA	TRBJ1-4
TGCAGCGTAGGGCGGTCCCCAACAGATACGCAGTATTTT	CSVGRSPTDTQYF	TRBV20-1	NA	few	TRBJ2-3
TGTGCCAGCAGTCTCAAGGACTACCGGACCTACAATGAGCAGTTCTTC	CASSLKDYRTYNEQFF	TRBV28	NA	few	TRBJ2-1